These 28 T cell receptor beta chains originate from one sample sequenced in a study of graft-versus-host responses after intestinal transplantation. No antigens are known for them. This table comes from immunoSEQ multiplex PCR, and its TCRdb copy is limited to in-frame clones, with some not included. The sample lists more than 65,000 clones, approximately 80% occurring once. The sequences come from unstimulated CD4+ T cells sorted from spleen or lymph node cells, collected before transplant. Receptors originate from a human donor who was the organ donor for an intestinal transplant.

V and J are TRBV19 and TRBJ1-5; the D gene is possibly TRBD1 (5 bases). The V gene's germline CDR1 is LNHDA and CDR2 SQIVND (reference sequence). The V end was cut by 3 bases, the J end by 0 bases, with 6 bases between. The CDR3 extends over 14 amino acids. CDR3 protein: CASSIGGSNQPQHF. The DNA for the CDR3 is TGTGCCAGTAGTATCGGGGGTAGCAATCAGCCCCAGCATTTT.

The chain carries TRBV7-6 and TRBJ2-1, with D uncertain. V lost 4 bases and J lost 8, with 9 bases in between. CDR1 is SGHVS and CDR2 is FNYEAQ in the germline V gene. This CDR3 is built from 12 residues. Here the CDR3 DNA reads TGTGCCAGCAGCTACTTCGGTGATGAGCAGTTCTTC. Protein sequence: CASSYFGDEQFF.

This sequence joins TRBV5-1 and TRBJ2-1; TRBD1 might be the D (6 bases). The CDR3 contains 11 residues. Deletions cut 7 bases from V and 10 bases from J, with 12 bases between. The germline V gene encodes CDR1 SGHRS and CDR2 YFSETQ. CDR3 nucleotide sequence: TGCGCCAGCTCCCAGGGACAAGAGCAGTTCTTC. Translation gives CASSQGQEQFF.

The gene calls are TRBV10-2 and TRBJ1-5, with 11 bases matching TRBD1. V trimming: 5 bases; J trimming: 1 base; junction bases outside the gene matches: 13. This CDR3 is built from 19 residues. Germline loops: CDR1 WSHSY, CDR2 SAAADI. CDR3 bases: TGCGCCAGCAGTCAGCCCTCCGGGACAGGGGGAATGAGCAATCAGCCCCAGCATTTT. As protein: CASSQPSGTGGMSNQPQHF.

This chain uses TRBV27 with TRBJ1-2; 9 bases align to TRBD1. Germline V CDR1 and CDR2: MNHEY, SMNVEV (reference sequence). The CDR3 is 16 amino acids. Trimming removed 5 bases from V and 7 bases from J; junction bases left unmatched: 14. CDR3 residues: CASSPGRDRGFGGYTF. The CDR3 nucleotides read TGTGCCAGCAGTCCTGGGAGAGACAGGGGGTTTGGTGGCTACACCTTC.

This chain joins TRBV6-5 and TRBJ1-6, with 9 bases aligning to TRBD1. The germline V gene has CDR1 MNHEY and CDR2 SVGAGI. This CDR3 has 15 residues. The trim removed 6 bases at V and 8 bases at J, leaving 8 bases unmatched. CDR3 bases: TGTGCCAGCAGCACGGGACAGGGTGGTTATTCACCCCTCCACTTT. This sequence encodes CASSTGQGGYSPLHF.

This clone was recorded a few times. This sequence joins TRBV28 and TRBJ1-4; D is uncertain. Germline V CDR1 and CDR2: MDHEN, SYDVKM. The CDR3 spans 13 residues. V lost 5 bases, J lost 3 bases, and 7 bases lay in between. CDR3: CASSGEANEKLFF. The CDR3 DNA follows: TGTGCCAGCAGTGGGGAGGCTAATGAAAAACTGTTTTTT.

CDR3 in amino acids: CASSLPGGAQETQYF. CDR3 bases: TGCGCCAGCAGCTTACCCGGCGGGGCCCAAGAGACCCAGTACTTC. V usage is TRBV5-1 and J usage is TRBJ2-5; TRBD2 is a possible D gene (6 bases). Per germline, CDR1 SGHRS and CDR2 YFSETQ. The CDR3 spans 15 residues. V dropped 2 bases and J dropped 1 base, with 12 bases sitting between them.

V is TRBV2 and J is TRBJ1-5, with D perhaps TRBD1 (5 bases). CDR1 and CDR2 from the germline V gene are SNHLY and FYNNEI. Trimming left V 4 bases short and J 2 bases short, with 15 bases between. The CDR3 sequence is 16 residues long. CDR3 coding DNA: TGTGCCAGCAGTGGTCTGCAGGGTCTGGGCAATCAGCCCCAGCATTTT. This gives the protein CASSGLQGLGNQPQHF.

J is TRBJ1-5 and V is TRBV6-4; TRBD1 aligns across 11 bases. The germline V gene encodes CDR1 MRHNA and CDR2 SNTAGT. This CDR3 region has 15 residues. Trimming cost V 4 bases and J 6 bases; bases outside gene matches: 5. The chain's CDR3 is CASSAGTGGGQPQHF. CDR3 nucleotide sequence: TGTGCCAGCAGTGCTGGGACAGGGGGTGGTCAGCCCCAGCATTTT.

V gene TRBV7-3 combines with J gene TRBJ2-3, with TRBD2 identical over 16 bases. The CDR3 sequence is 19 residues long. Trimming at V came to 0 bases and at J to 2 bases, leaving 5 bases not matched to a gene. The germline gives CDR1 SGHTA, CDR2 FQGTGA. The CDR3 DNA reads TGTGCCAGCAGCTTAACCGGGACTAGCGGGGGGGGTTTCACAGATACGCAGTATTTT. Residues: CASSLTGTSGGGFTDTQYF.

The chain couples TRBV20-1 to TRBJ2-7, with D perhaps matching TRBD1 (6 bases). Germline loops: CDR1 DFQATT, CDR2 SNEGSKA (reference sequence). The V and J ends lost 5 bases and 5 bases respectively, with 10 bases between them. This CDR3 has 11 residues. CDR3 sequence: CSAQGHHEQYV. CDR3 sequence (DNA): TGCAGTGCTCAGGGGCACCACGAGCAGTACGTC.

The gene calls are TRBV29-1 and TRBJ2-7, with a tentative D call TRBD1 (5 bases). Between the trimmed V and J ends, which lost 5 bases and 3 bases, there was a span of 8 bases. The germline CDR1 and CDR2 sequences are SQVTM and ANQGSEA. The CDR3 contains 11 residues. CDR3 sequence (DNA): TGCAGCGTTTCGGACAACTACGAGCAGTACGTC. Amino acids: CSVSDNYEQYV.

This chain joins TRBV4-3 and TRBJ1-2; the D gene is possibly TRBD1 (5 bases). The CDR3 covers 14 residues. Between the trimmed V and J ends, which lost 0 bases and 3 bases, there was a span of 8 bases. Germline V CDR1 and CDR2: LGHNA, YSLEER. DNA for the CDR3: TGCGCCAGCAGCCAAGAGCGGGGGTACTATGGCTACACCTTC. It translates to CASSQERGYYGYTF.

V is TRBV5-1 and J is TRBJ1-2; the D is unclear. The CDR3 spans 12 residues. With 0 bases removed from V and 8 bases from J, the gap between germline ends came to 8 bases. Looked up from germline, CDR1 is SGHRS and CDR2 is YFSETQ. The CDR3 DNA reads TGCGCCAGCAGCTTGGTCGGAGGAGGCTACACCTTC. It encodes CASSLVGGGYTF.

The chain is built from TRBV7-9 and TRBJ1-2; TRBD1 might be the D (5 bases). Per the germline V gene, CDR1 is SEHNR and CDR2 is FQNEAQ (reference sequence). This CDR3 is 16 amino acids long. V was trimmed by 2 bases and J by 4 bases, leaving 17 bases between them. In DNA, the CDR3 is TGTGCCAGCAGCTTAATTATGGAGGGACCACCCTATGGCTACACCTTC. This encodes CASSLIMEGPPYGYTF.

J is TRBJ1-3 and V is TRBV5-1; D remains ambiguous. CDR1 SGHRS and CDR2 YFSETQ come from the germline V gene. The CDR3 is 18 amino acids. V lost 4 bases, J lost 0 bases, and 20 bases lay in between. CDR3 nucleotides: TGCGCCAGCAGCCCCTCGAGCGCGCGGCATTTCTCTGGAAACACCATATATTTT. Encoded protein: CASSPSSARHFSGNTIYF.

The chain employs TRBV4-3 and TRBJ1-4, with no clear D. CDR3 length equals 14 residues. Germline CDR1 reads LGHNA; CDR2 reads YSLEER. V was clipped by 0 bases and J by 5 bases, with 7 bases between them. The CDR3 DNA is TGCGCCAGCAGCCAAGACAGTACAAATGAAAAACTGTTTTTT. Encoded protein: CASSQDSTNEKLFF.

The rearrangement links TRBV15 to TRBJ2-1; TRBD1 matches 8 bases. The CDR3 has 16 residues. Germline trimming cut 3 bases from V and 2 bases from J; bases unmatched to any gene: 6. Germline CDR1 is LNHNV and CDR2 is YYDKDF (reference sequence). The DNA for the CDR3 is TGTGCCACCAGCAGGGCAGGACAGGGAACCTACAATGAGCAGTTCTTC. Protein product: CATSRAGQGTYNEQFF.

The V and J genes are TRBV15 and TRBJ1-4, with 8 nucleotides matching TRBD1. The CDR3 sequence is 14 residues long. The J segment lost 10 bases and the V segment lost 3 bases, leaving 7 bases of the junction unmatched. Germline CDR1 reads LNHNV; CDR2 reads YYDKDF (reference sequence). CDR3 amino acids: CATSSSTGVGKLFF. DNA of the CDR3: TGTGCCACCAGCAGCTCGACAGGGGTAGGAAAACTGTTTTTT.

The gene calls are TRBV28 and TRBJ1-3; D remains unclear. In germline, CDR1 is MDHEN, CDR2 SYDVKM. Trimming left V 3 bases short and J 4 bases short, with 10 bases between. There are 14 residues in the CDR3. Here the CDR3 DNA reads TGTGCCAGCAGTTTGGCCCAGGTGGGAAACACCATATATTTT. It translates to CASSLAQVGNTIYF.

This chain connects TRBV30 to TRBJ2-1; D might be TRBD2 (7 bases). This CDR3 is 15 amino acids long. Deletions cut 0 bases from V and 1 base from J, with 10 bases between. CDR1 and CDR2 (germline): GTSNPN, SVGIG (reference sequence). CDR3 DNA: TGTGCCTGGAGTGTAGGGGGGGCTTCCTACAATGAGCAGTTCTTC. It encodes CAWSVGGASYNEQFF.

The gene calls are TRBV28 and TRBJ1-1; the D is unclear. V shed 3 bases and J shed 5 bases, with 7 bases lying between them. Germline-derived CDR1 and CDR2 are MDHEN and SYDVKM. CDR3 length equals 12 residues. The DNA for the CDR3 is TGTGCCAGCAGTTTCGGGTGGACTGAAGCTTTCTTT. Translated: CASSFGWTEAFF.

CDR3: CASSRDPDYGYTF. Here the CDR3 DNA reads TGTGCCAGCAGCCGTGATCCGGACTATGGCTACACCTTC. The rearrangement uses TRBV5-8 and TRBJ1-2; D uncertain. The germline V gene encodes CDR1 SGHTS and CDR2 YDEGEE. V was trimmed by 4 bases and J by 3 bases, leaving 10 bases between them. The CDR3 has 13 residues.

This clone has just one count. CDR3 sequence: CASSLLTLNTDTQYF. The CDR3 DNA sequence: TGCGCCAGCAGCTTGTTGACACTCAACACAGATACGCAGTATTTT. The gene calls are TRBV5-1 and TRBJ2-3; D uncertain. The germline gives CDR1 SGHRS, CDR2 YFSETQ. Trimming left V 1 base short and J 2 bases short, with 11 bases between. The CDR3 consists of 15 residues.

On this clone: Within the sample, other DNA sequences also encode this same CDR3. The rearrangement links TRBV20-1 to TRBJ2-1; D is uncertain. CDR3 length equals 10 residues. Trimming took off 5 bases at V and 9 bases at J, with 8 bases between the two ends. Per the germline V gene, CDR1 is DFQATT and CDR2 is SNEGSKA (reference sequence). This CDR3 is CSAGLSEQFF. The CDR3 nucleotides read TGCAGTGCTGGGCTATCTGAGCAGTTCTTC.

V gene TRBV30 combines with J gene TRBJ2-7; 9 bases are shared with TRBD1. The CDR3 sequence is 14 residues long. Germline CDR1 and CDR2: GTSNPN and SVGIG (reference sequence). After removal of 3 bases from V and 2 bases from J, the junction contained 5 bases not matched to a gene. The CDR3: CAWSQGQGPYEQYV. In DNA, the CDR3 is TGTGCCTGGAGCCAGGGACAGGGCCCCTACGAGCAGTACGTC.

The table lists this clone with a few counts. The V and J genes are TRBV19 and TRBJ1-5; 7 bases are a match to TRBD1. The V segment lost 4 bases and the J segment 4 bases; nucleotides outside the gene matches: 1. The length of the CDR3 is 13 residues. Germline assignment: CDR1 LNHDA and CDR2 SQIVND (reference sequence). The CDR3 DNA reads TGTGCCAGTAGTACACAGGGGAATCAGCCCCAGCATTTT. It codes for CASSTQGNQPQHF.